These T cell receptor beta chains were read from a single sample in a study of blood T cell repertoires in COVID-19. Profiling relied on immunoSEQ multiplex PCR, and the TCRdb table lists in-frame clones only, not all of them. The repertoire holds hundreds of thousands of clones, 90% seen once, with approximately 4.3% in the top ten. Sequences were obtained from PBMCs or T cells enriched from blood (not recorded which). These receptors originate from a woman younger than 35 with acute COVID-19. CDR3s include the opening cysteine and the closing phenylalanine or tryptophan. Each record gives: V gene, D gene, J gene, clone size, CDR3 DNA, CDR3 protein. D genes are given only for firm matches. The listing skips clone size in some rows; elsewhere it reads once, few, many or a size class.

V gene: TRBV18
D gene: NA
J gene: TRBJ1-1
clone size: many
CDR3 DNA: TGTGCCAGCTCACCGATTACAGGGCCTAACACTGAAGCTTTCTTT
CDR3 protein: CASSPITGPNTEAFF

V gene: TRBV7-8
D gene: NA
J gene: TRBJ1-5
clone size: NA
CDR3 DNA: TGTGCCAGCAGCTTAGGGGGCAGCTATAGCAATCAGCCCCAGCATTTT
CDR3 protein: CASSLGGSYSNQPQHF

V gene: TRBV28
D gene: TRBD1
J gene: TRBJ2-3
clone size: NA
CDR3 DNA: TGTGCCAGCAGCTTCCCAGGGGGCTCAGATACGCAGTATTTT
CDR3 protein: CASSFPGGSDTQYF

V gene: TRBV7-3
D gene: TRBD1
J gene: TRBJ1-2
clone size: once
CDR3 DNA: TGTGCCAGCAGCTTAAAGCCAGGGGGCGGGTATGGCTACACCTTC
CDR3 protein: CASSLKPGGGYGYTF

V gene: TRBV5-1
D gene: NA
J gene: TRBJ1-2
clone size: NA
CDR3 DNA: TGCGCCAGCAGCATGGACCGGGGGTCCCCATCCACCTTC
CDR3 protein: CASSMDRGSPSTF

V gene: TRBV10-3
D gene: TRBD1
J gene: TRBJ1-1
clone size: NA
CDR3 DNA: TGTGCCATCGCAGAGGACAGGGAAGTTGAAGCTTTCTTT
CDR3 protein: CAIAEDREVEAFF

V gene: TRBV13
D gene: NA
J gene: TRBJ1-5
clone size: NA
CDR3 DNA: TGTGCCAGCAGCGATTCAGGGATGAGCAATCAGCCCCAGCATTTT
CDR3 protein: CASSDSGMSNQPQHF

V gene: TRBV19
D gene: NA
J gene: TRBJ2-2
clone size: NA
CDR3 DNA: TGTGCCAGTAAGAGCCCAGCGACGGACACCGGGGAGCTGTTTTTT
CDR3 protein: CASKSPATDTGELFF

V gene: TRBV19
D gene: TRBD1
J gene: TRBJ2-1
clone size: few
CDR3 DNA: TGTGCCAGTAGTATTACAGGGGGACTCTACAATGAGCAGTTCTTC
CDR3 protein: CASSITGGLYNEQFF

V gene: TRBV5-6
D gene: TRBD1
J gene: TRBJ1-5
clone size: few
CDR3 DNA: TGTGCCAGCAGCTCGGGACAGAATCAGCCCCAGCATTTT
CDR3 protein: CASSSGQNQPQHF

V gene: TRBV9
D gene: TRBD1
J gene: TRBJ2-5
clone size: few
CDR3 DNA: TGTGCCAGCAGTGACGGGACAGGGGGCCAAGAGACCCAGTACTTC
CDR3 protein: CASSDGTGGQETQYF

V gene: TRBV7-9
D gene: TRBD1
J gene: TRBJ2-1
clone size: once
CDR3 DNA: TGTGCCAGCAGCTTATCACGGACAGGGTGGAATGAGCAGTTCTTC
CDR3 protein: CASSLSRTGWNEQFF

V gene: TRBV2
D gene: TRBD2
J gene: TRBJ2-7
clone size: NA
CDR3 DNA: TGTGCCAGCGGACTAGGACTTACCTACGAGCAGTACTTC
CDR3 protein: CASGLGLTYEQYF

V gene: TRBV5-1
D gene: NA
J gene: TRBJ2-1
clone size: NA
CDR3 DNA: TGCGCCAGCAGCCAGACTGCTAGCTCCTACAATGAGCAGTTCTTC
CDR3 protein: CASSQTASSYNEQFF

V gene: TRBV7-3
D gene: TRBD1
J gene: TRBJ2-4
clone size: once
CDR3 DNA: TGTGCCAGCAGCTTAGCCGGGACAGGGTCAAACATTCAGTACTTC
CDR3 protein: CASSLAGTGSNIQYF

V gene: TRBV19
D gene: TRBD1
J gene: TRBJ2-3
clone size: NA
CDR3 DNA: TGTGCCACCCGGACAGGGGGAGAGGGCACAGATACGCAGTATTTT
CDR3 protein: CATRTGGEGTDTQYF

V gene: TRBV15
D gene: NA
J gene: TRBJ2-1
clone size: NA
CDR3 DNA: TGTGCCACCAGCACCCCGCCCCCCGGGGAGAATGAGCAGTTCTTC
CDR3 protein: CATSTPPPGENEQFF

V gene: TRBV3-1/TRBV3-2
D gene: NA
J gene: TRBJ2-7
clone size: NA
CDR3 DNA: TGTGCCAGCAGCCGAGAGTACGGAGCCTACGAGCAGTACTTC
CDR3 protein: CASSREYGAYEQYF

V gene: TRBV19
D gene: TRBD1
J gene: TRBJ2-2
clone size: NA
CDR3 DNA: TGTGCCAGTCCGAGGGACAGACGGTACACCGGGGAGCTGTTTTTT
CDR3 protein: CASPRDRRYTGELFF

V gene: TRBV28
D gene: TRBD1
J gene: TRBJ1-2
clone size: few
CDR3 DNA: TGTGCCAGCAGTTTAAGTTACGGGGACAGGAGTCCCTATGGCTACACCTTC
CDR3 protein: CASSLSYGDRSPYGYTF

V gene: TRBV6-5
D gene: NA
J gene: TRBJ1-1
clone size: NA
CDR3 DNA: TGTGCCAGCAGTTACAGGCGGGGGGCCACTGAAGCTTTCTTT
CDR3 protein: CASSYRRGATEAFF

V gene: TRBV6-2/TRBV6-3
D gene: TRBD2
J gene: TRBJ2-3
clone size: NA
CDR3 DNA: TGTGCCAGCAGCCGTCGACTAGCGGGAGGGCCGGATACGCAGTATTTT
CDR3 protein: CASSRRLAGGPDTQYF

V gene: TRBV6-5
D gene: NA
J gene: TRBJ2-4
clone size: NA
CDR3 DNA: TGTGCCAGCAGTTTTTCTACAGGGGCCAAAAACATTCAGTACTTC
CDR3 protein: CASSFSTGAKNIQYF

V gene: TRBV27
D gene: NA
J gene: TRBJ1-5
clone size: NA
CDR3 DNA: TGTGCCAGCAGTGCATCAGGGAACCAGCCCCAGCATTTT
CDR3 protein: CASSASGNQPQHF

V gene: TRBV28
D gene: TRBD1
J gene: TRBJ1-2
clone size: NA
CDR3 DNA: TGTGCCAGCGCCGGGACAGCTGATTATGGCTACACCTTC
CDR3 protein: CASAGTADYGYTF